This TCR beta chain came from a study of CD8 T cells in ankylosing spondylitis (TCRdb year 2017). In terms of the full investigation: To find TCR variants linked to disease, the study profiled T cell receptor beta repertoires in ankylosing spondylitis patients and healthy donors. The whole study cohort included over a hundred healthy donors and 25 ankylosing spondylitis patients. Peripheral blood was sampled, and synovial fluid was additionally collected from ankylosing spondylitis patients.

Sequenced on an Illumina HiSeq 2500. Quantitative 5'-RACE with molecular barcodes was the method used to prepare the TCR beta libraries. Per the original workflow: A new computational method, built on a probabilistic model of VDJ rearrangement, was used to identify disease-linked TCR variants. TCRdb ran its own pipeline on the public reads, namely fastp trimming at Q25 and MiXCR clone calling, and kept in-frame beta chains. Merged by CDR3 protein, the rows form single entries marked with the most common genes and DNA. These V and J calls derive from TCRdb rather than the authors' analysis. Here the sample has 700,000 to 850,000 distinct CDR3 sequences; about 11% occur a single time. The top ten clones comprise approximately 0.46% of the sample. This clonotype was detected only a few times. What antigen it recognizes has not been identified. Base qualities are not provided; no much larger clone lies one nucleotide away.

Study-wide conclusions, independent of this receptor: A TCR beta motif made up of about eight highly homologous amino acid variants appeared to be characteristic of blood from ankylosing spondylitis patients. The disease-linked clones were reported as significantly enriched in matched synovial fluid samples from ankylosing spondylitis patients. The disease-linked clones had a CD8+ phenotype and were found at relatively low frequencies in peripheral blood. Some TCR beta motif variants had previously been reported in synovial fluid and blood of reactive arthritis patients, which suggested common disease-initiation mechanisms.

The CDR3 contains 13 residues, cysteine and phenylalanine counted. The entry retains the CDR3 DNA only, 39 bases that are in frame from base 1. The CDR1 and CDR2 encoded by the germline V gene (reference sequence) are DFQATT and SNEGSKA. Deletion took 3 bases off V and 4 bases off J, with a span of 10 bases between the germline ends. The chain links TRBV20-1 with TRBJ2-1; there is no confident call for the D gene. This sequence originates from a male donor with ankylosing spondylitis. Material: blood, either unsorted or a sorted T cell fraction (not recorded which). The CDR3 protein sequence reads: CSARQAVYNEQFF. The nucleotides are TGCAGTGCTAGGCAGGCAGTATACAATGAGCAGTTCTTC.